A single sample gave rise to the 27 T cell receptor beta chains below, sequenced in a study of T cells in localized non-small cell lung cancer. Sequenced by immunoSEQ multiplex PCR; TCRdb stores in-frame clones only, minus some. The data show under 9,500 clones, with about 90% seen just once and around 7.5% held by the top ten. Material: peripheral blood, obtained before any cancer treatment. All receptors come from a woman aged 35 to 75 with stage I squamous cell lung carcinoma.

The CDR3 DNA reads as TGTGCCAGCAGCTTTCCTCCGGGACAGTCCTACGAGCAGTACTTC. It yields the protein CASSFPPGQSYEQYF. The V gene is TRBV7-2, the J gene TRBJ2-7; 7 nucleotides line up with TRBD1. Germline V lookup: CDR1 SGHTA, CDR2 FQGNSA. This CDR3 has 15 residues. V was clipped by 3 bases and J by 1 base; unmatched bases: 6.

The gene calls are TRBV19 and TRBJ1-1; D uncertain. Germline V gene lookup returns CDR1 LNHDA and CDR2 SQIVND (reference sequence). Trimming pared 5 bases from V and 1 base from J, leaving 11 bases between. The CDR3 runs 14 residues. CDR3 sequence: CASSFSGGNTEAFF. In DNA form, the CDR3 reads TGTGCCAGTAGTTTTTCTGGCGGGAACACTGAAGCTTTCTTT.

The chain carries TRBV5-1 and TRBJ1-2, with unresolved D. The CDR3 length is 14 residues. CDR1 and CDR2 from the germline V gene are SGHRS and YFSETQ. Trimming removed 0 bases at V and 2 bases at J, with 8 bases between. The CDR3 coding sequence is TGCGCCAGCAGCTTGGAACAGCCCAACTATGGCTACACCTTC. The encoded protein is CASSLEQPNYGYTF.

The V gene is TRBV18, the J gene TRBJ2-6; 8 bases fit TRBD1. The CDR3 is 18 residues long. In germline, CDR1 is KGHSH, CDR2 LQKENI. Trimming cost V 5 bases and J 2 bases; bases outside gene matches: 11. The chain's CDR3 is CASSTQNKQGAGANVLTF. CDR3 coding DNA: TGTGCCAGCTCAACTCAAAATAAACAGGGGGCTGGGGCCAACGTCCTGACTTTC.

The chain recombines TRBV14 with TRBJ2-7; D is undetermined. The CDR3 covers 15 residues. Germline V gene data show CDR1 as SGHDN and CDR2 as FVKESK. The V and J ends lost 5 bases and 1 base respectively, with 15 bases between them. The CDR3 reads CASSFRTGRSYEQYF. CDR3 sequence (DNA): TGTGCCAGCAGCTTTCGGACGGGCCGGTCCTACGAGCAGTACTTC.

The chain carries TRBV6-6 and TRBJ2-2; D is undetermined. The germline V and J ends were trimmed by 6 bases and 3 bases, with 8 bases remaining between them. This CDR3 comprises 13 residues. The germline V gene has CDR1 MNHNY and CDR2 SVGAGI (reference sequence). The CDR3 is CASSPLHTGELFF. CDR3 DNA sequence: TGTGCCAGCAGCCCCCTTCACACCGGGGAGCTGTTTTTT.

The chain is built from TRBV5-1 and TRBJ2-7; no firm D call. The CDR3 covers 11 residues. V lost 4 bases and J 3 bases, leaving 5 bases between the germline ends. Germline CDR1 and CDR2: SGHRS and YFSETQ. The CDR3 DNA is TGCGCCAGCAGCGCAGACTACGAGCAGTACTTC. Protein: CASSADYEQYF.

The V call is TRBV30, the J call TRBJ1-2, with 9 bases that match TRBD1. V lost 3 bases, J lost 4 bases, and 3 bases stayed unmatched. Germline V gene data show CDR1 as GTSNPN and CDR2 as SVGIG (reference sequence). CDR3 length equals 13 residues. This CDR3 is CAWSEDRGYGYTF. The CDR3, as DNA: TGTGCCTGGAGCGAGGACAGGGGCTATGGCTACACCTTC.

This chain connects TRBV28 to TRBJ1-2; 7 nucleotides align to TRBD1. V lost 8 bases, J lost 5 bases, and 11 bases stayed unmatched. This CDR3 is built from 14 residues. Per germline, CDR1 MDHEN and CDR2 SYDVKM. The CDR3 sequence is CASVRNRGTYGYTF. The CDR3 DNA is TGTGCCAGCGTAAGAAACAGGGGAACTTATGGCTACACCTTC.

The chain combines TRBV7-2 with TRBJ1-1; D is ambiguous. The CDR3 sequence is 13 residues long. V was shortened by 5 bases and J by 4 bases, with 11 bases between the two germline ends. CDR1 is SGHTA, CDR2 FQGNSA, per germline. The CDR3 loop is CASSRKGGTEAFF. CDR3 nucleotides: TGTGCCAGCAGCAGAAAGGGAGGCACTGAAGCTTTCTTT.

This clone was counted once. The chain employs TRBV7-2 and TRBJ1-5, with D maybe TRBD1 (6 bases). V shed 1 base and J shed 6 bases, with 13 bases lying between them. CDR1 is SGHTA and CDR2 is FQGNSA in the germline V gene. This CDR3 has 15 amino acids. CDR3 amino acids: CASSLEQGGVQPQHF. The DNA for the CDR3 is TGTGCCAGCAGCTTAGAACAGGGAGGGGTTCAGCCCCAGCATTTT. Based on the CDR3 plus reference TRBV7-2 and TRBJ1-5, the full variable domain is GAGVSQSPSNKVTEKGKDVELRCDPISGHTALYWYRQSLGQGLEFLIYFQGNSAPDKSGLPSDRFSAERTGGSVSTLTIQRTQQEDSAVYLCASSLEQGGVQPQHFGDGTRLSIL.

The chain recombines TRBV2 with TRBJ2-7; a possible D gene is TRBD2 (5 bases). V was pared by 5 bases and J by 0 bases, with 14 bases between. Germline lookup yields CDR1 SNHLY and CDR2 FYNNEI. The CDR3 runs to 15 residues. The CDR3 reads CASSSRRALSYEQYF. The CDR3 DNA sequence: TGTGCCAGCAGTTCCAGGCGGGCTCTCTCCTACGAGCAGTACTTC.

This chain connects TRBV6-6 to TRBJ2-5, with 10 bases fitting TRBD1. V lost 8 bases to trimming and J lost 5 bases; unmatched junction nucleotides: 11. Germline CDR1 and CDR2: MNHNY and SVGAGI (reference sequence). This CDR3 contains 15 residues. The CDR3 protein is CASSLGGQGGETQYF. The CDR3 nucleotides are TGTGCCAGCTCCCTCGGAGGACAGGGGGGGGAGACCCAGTACTTC.

This chain links TRBV15 with TRBJ1-2, with a weak D call TRBD1 (6 bases). V lost 0 bases to trimming and J lost 4 bases, with 6 bases between them. There are 13 residues in the CDR3. The germline V gene encodes CDR1 LNHNV and CDR2 YYDKDF (reference sequence). In nucleotides, the CDR3 is TGTGCCACCAGCAGAGAAGGGGGCTATGGCTACACCTTC. This gives the protein CATSREGGYGYTF.

V usage is TRBV19 and J usage is TRBJ1-1; TRBD1 matches 8 bases. Germline V gives CDR1 LNHDA, CDR2 SQIVND (reference sequence). The CDR3 is 15 amino acids. J was trimmed by 5 bases and V by 5 bases; bases with no gene match: 10. This chain's CDR3 is CASSPGDRGRTEAFF. As DNA, the CDR3 is TGTGCCAGTAGTCCGGGAGACAGGGGAAGGACTGAAGCTTTCTTT.

The rearrangement links TRBV30 to TRBJ1-2; TRBD1 matches 9 bases. This CDR3 region has 14 residues. The germline gives CDR1 GTSNPN, CDR2 SVGIG (reference sequence). The junction had 4 bases not matched to a gene; V was cut back by 1 base and J by 4 bases. In DNA, the CDR3 is TGTGCCTGGAGTGCCGGACAGGGGTTCTATGGCTACACCTTC. Translation gives CAWSAGQGFYGYTF.

The chain joins TRBV18 to TRBJ1-1, with D possibly being TRBD1 (5 bases). The CDR3 loop spans 15 amino acids. Germline V gene data show CDR1 as KGHSH and CDR2 as LQKENI. Trimming pared 3 bases from V and 6 bases from J, leaving 17 bases between. In nucleotides, the CDR3 is TGTGCCAGCTCACCGCGCAGGGAAGGAAGAGCTGAAGCTTTCTTT. Residues: CASSPRREGRAEAFF.

The chain employs TRBV25-1 and TRBJ2-5, with TRBD2 matching over 10 bases. The germline CDR1 and CDR2 sequences are MGHDK and SYGVNS. This CDR3 comprises 14 residues. With 3 bases clipped from V and 7 bases from J, the junction kept 5 bases outside the gene matches. CDR3 nucleotides: TGTGCCAGCAGTGATACTAGCGGGGTTTCGACCCAGTACTTC. Protein: CASSDTSGVSTQYF.

This chain uses TRBV14 with TRBJ2-1; no definite D call. Germline V gene lookup returns CDR1 SGHDN and CDR2 FVKESK. The germline V and J ends were trimmed by 1 base and 4 bases, with 11 bases remaining between them. The CDR3 has 15 residues. The CDR3 region is CASSQGVTTYNEQFF. CDR3 DNA sequence: TGTGCCAGCAGCCAAGGAGTGACAACATACAATGAGCAGTTCTTC.

The chain joins TRBV6-1 to TRBJ1-5; D gene ambiguous. Trimming shortened V by 6 bases and J by 0 bases, and 6 bases separated the two germline ends. The CDR3 totals 13 residues. Per germline, CDR1 MNHNS and CDR2 SASEGT. CDR3 nucleotides: TGTGCCAGCAGGTTGGTTAGCAATCAGCCCCAGCATTTT. Translated: CASRLVSNQPQHF.

This clone was picked up one time. The rearrangement links TRBV7-8 to TRBJ2-1; tentative D call: TRBD2 (6 bases). From germline, CDR1 is SGHVS and CDR2 FQNEAQ. CDR3 size: 12 residues. V was shortened by 5 bases and J by 9 bases, with 11 bases between the two germline ends. DNA of the CDR3: TGTGCCAGCAGCCCGGACTATGGTGAGCAGTTCTTC. Its protein product is CASSPDYGEQFF.

This chain uses TRBV5-4 with TRBJ1-6; possibly TRBD1 for D (5 bases). CDR3 length: 16 amino acids. Trimming stripped 4 bases from V and 0 bases from J, with 11 bases between. Germline loops: CDR1 SGHNT, CDR2 YYREEE (reference sequence). The CDR3 reads CASSGGGGSYNSPLHF. The CDR3, as DNA: TGTGCCAGCAGCGGGGGTGGGGGCTCCTATAATTCACCCCTCCACTTT.

The chain employs TRBV5-1 and TRBJ2-3, with 9 bases lining up with TRBD2. CDR1 and CDR2 (germline): SGHRS, YFSETQ. The V segment lost 8 bases and the J segment 0 bases; nucleotides outside the gene matches: 7. This CDR3 is 15 amino acids long. The CDR3 sequence: CASRSGGTSTDTQYF. CDR3 DNA: TGCGCCAGTAGAAGCGGGGGGACTAGCACAGATACGCAGTATTTT.

The chain employs TRBV10-3 and TRBJ1-1, with TRBD1 matching 7 bases. The CDR3 sequence is 13 residues long. The germline CDR1 and CDR2 sequences are ENHRY and SYGVKD. The V and J ends lost 9 bases and 3 bases, in that order; junction bases with no gene match: 7. The CDR3 DNA reads as TGTGCCATGACAGACAGGGTTGACACTGAAGCTTTCTTT. Amino acid sequence: CAMTDRVDTEAFF.

The J gene is TRBJ2-7, the V gene TRBV4-2; 8 positions match TRBD2. There are 16 residues in the CDR3. Germline CDR1 and CDR2: LGHNA and YNFKEQ. The V gene end was trimmed by 1 base and the J gene end by 3 bases; junction bases not matched to a gene: 8. Here the CDR3 reads CASSQASAGELYEQYF. The DNA of the CDR3 is TGTGCCAGCAGCCAAGCCTCAGCGGGGGAACTCTACGAGCAGTACTTC.

This sequence joins TRBV30 and TRBJ2-1; D is perhaps TRBD1 or TRBD2 (6 bases each). CDR3 size: 14 residues. Germline V lookup: CDR1 GTSNPN, CDR2 SVGIG (reference sequence). V dropped 4 bases and J dropped 8 bases, with 18 bases sitting between them. The CDR3 DNA sequence: TGTGCCTGGACCAGGGCGGAGGGGGAAGATGAGCAGTTCTTC. Residues: CAWTRAEGEDEQFF.

This chain joins TRBV14 and TRBJ2-1; 14 bases agree with TRBD2. V gave up 4 bases and J gave up 12 bases; unmatched junction bases: 8. From germline, CDR1 is SGHDN and CDR2 FVKESK. CDR3 length: 15 residues. The CDR3 here is CASSPGLAGGPGQFF. CDR3 sequence (DNA): TGTGCCAGCAGCCCCGGACTAGCGGGGGGCCCGGGGCAGTTCTTC. The full variable domain, completed using reference TRBV14 and TRBJ2-1, is EAGVTQFPSHSVIEKGQTVTLRCDPISGHDNLYWYRRVMGKEIKFLLHFVKESKQDESGMPNNRFLAERTGGTYSTLKVQPAELEDSGVYFCASSPGLAGGPGQFFGPGTRLTVL.